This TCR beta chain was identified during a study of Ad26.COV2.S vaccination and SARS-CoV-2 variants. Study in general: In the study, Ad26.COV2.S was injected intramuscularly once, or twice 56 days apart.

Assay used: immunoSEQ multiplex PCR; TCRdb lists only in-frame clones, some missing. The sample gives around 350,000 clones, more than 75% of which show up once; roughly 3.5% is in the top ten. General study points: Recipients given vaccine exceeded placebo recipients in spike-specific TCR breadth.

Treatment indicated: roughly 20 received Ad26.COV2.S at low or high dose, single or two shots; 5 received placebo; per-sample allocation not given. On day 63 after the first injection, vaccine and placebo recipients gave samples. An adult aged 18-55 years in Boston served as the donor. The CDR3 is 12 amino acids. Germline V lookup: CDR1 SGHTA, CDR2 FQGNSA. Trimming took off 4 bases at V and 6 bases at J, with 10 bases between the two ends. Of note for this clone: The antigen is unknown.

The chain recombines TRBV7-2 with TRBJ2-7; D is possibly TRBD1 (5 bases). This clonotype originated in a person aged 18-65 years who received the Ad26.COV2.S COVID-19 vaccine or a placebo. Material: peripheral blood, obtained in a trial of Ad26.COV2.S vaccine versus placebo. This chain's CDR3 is CASSSQGSEQYF. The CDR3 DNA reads TGTGCCAGCAGCTCGCAGGGCTCCGAGCAGTACTTC.